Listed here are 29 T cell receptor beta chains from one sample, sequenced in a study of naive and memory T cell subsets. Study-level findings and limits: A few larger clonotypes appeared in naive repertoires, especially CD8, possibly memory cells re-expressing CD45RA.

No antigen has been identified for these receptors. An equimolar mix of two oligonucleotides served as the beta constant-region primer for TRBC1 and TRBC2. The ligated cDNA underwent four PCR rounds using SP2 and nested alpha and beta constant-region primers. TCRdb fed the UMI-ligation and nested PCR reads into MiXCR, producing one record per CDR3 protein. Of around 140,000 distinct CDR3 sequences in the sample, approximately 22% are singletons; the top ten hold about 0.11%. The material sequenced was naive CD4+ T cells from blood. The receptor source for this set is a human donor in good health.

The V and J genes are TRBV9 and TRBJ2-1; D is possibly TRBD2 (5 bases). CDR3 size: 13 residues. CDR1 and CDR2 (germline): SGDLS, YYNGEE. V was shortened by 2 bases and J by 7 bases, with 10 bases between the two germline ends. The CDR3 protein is CASSVAGRNEQFF. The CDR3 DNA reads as TGTGCCAGCAGCGTTGCGGGCCGTAATGAGCAGTTCTTC.

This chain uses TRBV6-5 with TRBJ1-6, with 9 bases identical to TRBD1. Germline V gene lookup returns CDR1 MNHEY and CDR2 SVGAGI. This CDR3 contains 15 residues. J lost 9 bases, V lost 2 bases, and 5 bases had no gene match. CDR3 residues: CASSYETGGSSPLHF. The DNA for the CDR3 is TGTGCCAGCAGTTACGAAACAGGGGGCAGTTCACCCCTCCACTTT.

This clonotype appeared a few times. CDR3 DNA sequence: TGCAGTGTTAACCAAGTCCAGGGGTACAATCAGCCCCAGCATTTT. Amino acid sequence: CSVNQVQGYNQPQHF. The chain employs TRBV20-1 and TRBJ1-5, with TRBD1 as a possible D gene (6 bases). The V end was cut by 7 bases, the J end by 3 bases, with 19 bases between. The CDR3 extends over 15 amino acids. The V gene's germline CDR1 is DFQATT and CDR2 SNEGSKA (reference sequence).

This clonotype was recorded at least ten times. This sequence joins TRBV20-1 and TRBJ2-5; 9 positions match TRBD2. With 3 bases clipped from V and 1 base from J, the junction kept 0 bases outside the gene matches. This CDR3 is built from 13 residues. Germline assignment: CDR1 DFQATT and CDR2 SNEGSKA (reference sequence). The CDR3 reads CSASSGSQETQYF. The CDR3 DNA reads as TGCAGTGCTAGTAGCGGGAGCCAAGAGACCCAGTACTTC.

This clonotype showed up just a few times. The CDR3 DNA follows: TGCGCCAGCAGCTCCACTAGCGGAAACATTCAGTACTTC. Translated, it gives CASSSTSGNIQYF. The chain combines TRBV4-3 with TRBJ2-4; TRBD2 matches at 8 bases. Germline V CDR1 and CDR2: LGHNA, YSLEER. V shed 5 bases, J shed 6 bases, and the junction held 3 bases outside the gene matches. The CDR3 consists of 13 residues.

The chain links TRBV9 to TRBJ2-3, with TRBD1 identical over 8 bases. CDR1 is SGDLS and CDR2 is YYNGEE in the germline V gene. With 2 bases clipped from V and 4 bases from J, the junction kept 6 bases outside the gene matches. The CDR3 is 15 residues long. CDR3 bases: TGTGCCAGCAGCGTTACAGGGGGTCGCGCAGATACGCAGTATTTT. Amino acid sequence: CASSVTGGRADTQYF.

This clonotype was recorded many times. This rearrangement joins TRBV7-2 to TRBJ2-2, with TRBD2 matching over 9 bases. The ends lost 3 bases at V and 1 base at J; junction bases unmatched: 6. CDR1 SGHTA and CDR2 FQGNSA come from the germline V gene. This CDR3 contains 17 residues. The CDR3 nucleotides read TGTGCCAGCAGCTTGGGGAGGACTAGCGAGAACACCGGGGAGCTGTTTTTT. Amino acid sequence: CASSLGRTSENTGELFF.

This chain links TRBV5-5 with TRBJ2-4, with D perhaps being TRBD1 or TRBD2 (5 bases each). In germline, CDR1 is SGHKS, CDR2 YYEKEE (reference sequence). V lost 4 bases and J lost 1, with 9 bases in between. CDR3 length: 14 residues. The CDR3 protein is CASSGTSAKNIQYF. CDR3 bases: TGTGCCAGCAGCGGGACCTCTGCCAAAAACATTCAGTACTTC.

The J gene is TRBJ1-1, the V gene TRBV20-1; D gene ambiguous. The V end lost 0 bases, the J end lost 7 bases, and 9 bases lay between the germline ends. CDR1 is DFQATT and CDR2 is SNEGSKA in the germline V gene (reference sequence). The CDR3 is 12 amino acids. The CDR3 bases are TGCAGTGCTAGAGATCGGGGTGGTGAAGCTTTCTTT. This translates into CSARDRGGEAFF.

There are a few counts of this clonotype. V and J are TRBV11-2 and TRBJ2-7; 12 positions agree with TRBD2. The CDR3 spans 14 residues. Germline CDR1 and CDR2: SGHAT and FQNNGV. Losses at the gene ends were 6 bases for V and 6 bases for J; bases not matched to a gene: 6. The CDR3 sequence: CASRSLAGGPEQYF. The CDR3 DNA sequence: TGTGCCAGCAGAAGCCTAGCGGGAGGGCCCGAGCAGTACTTC.

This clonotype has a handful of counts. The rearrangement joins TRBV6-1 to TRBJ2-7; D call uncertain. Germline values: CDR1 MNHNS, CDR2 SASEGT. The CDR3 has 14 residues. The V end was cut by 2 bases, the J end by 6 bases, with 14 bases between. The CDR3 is CASSETWGLGEQYF. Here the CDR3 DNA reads TGTGCCAGCAGTGAAACCTGGGGTTTAGGCGAGCAGTACTTC.

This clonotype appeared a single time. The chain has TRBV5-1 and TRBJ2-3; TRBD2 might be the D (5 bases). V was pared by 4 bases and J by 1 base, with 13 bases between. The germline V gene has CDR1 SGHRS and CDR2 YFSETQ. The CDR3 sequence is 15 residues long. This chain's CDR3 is CASSGEGRGTDTQYF. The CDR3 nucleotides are TGCGCCAGCAGCGGTGAAGGGCGGGGCACAGATACGCAGTATTTT.

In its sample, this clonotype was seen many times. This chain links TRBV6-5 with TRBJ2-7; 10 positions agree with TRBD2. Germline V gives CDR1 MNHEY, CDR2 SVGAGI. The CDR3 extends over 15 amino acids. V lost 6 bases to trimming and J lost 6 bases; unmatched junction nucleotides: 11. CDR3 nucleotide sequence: TGTGCCAGCAGCCACTTGACTAGCGGGCGTAGCGAGCAGTACTTC. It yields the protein CASSHLTSGRSEQYF.

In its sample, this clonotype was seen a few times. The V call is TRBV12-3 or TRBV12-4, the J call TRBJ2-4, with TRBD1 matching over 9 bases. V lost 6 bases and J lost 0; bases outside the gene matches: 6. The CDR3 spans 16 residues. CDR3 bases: TGTGCCAGCAGGCTGACAGGGGGAATAGCCAAAAACATTCAGTACTTC. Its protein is CASRLTGGIAKNIQYF.

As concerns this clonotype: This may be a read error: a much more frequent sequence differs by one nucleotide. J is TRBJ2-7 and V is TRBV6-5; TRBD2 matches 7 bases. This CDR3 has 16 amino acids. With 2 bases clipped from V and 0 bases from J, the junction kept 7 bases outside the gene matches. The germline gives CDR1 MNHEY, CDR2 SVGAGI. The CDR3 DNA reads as TGTGCCAGCAGTTACACGGGGGGTGTCTCCTCCTACGAGCAGTACTTC. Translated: CASSYTGGVSSYEQYF.

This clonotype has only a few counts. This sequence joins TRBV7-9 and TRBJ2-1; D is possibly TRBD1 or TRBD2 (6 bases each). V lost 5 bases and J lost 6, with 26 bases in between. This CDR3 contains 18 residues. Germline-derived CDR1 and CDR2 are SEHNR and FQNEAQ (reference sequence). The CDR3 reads CASSPQRSGVGGINEQFF. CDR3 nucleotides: TGTGCCAGCAGCCCGCAAAGATCGGGAGTAGGGGGGATCAATGAGCAGTTCTTC.

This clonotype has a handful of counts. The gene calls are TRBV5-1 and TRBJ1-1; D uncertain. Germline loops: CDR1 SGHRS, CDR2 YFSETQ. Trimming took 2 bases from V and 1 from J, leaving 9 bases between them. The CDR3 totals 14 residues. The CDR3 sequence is CASSLSVRNTEAFF. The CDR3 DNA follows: TGCGCCAGCAGCTTAAGTGTTAGGAACACTGAAGCTTTCTTT.

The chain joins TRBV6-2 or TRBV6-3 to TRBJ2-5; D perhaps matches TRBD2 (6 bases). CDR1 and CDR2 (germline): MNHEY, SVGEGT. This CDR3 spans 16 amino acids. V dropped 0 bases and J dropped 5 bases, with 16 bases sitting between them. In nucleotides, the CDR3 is TGTGCCAGCAGTTACTCGTCAGCCTACGCGGGGGAGACCCAGTACTTC. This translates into CASSYSSAYAGETQYF.

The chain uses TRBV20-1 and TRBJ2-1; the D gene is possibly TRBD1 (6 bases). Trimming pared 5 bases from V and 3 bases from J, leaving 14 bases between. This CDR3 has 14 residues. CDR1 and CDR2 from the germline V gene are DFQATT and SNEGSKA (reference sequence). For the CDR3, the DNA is TGCAGTGCTGGGAACAGGGTTGGCTACAATGAGCAGTTCTTC. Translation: CSAGNRVGYNEQFF.

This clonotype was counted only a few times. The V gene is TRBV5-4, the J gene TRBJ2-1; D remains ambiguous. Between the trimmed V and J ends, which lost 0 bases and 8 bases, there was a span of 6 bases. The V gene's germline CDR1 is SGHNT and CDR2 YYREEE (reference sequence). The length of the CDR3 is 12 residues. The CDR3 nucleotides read TGTGCCAGCAGCTTGGCTGGTTATGAGCAGTTCTTC. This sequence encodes CASSLAGYEQFF.

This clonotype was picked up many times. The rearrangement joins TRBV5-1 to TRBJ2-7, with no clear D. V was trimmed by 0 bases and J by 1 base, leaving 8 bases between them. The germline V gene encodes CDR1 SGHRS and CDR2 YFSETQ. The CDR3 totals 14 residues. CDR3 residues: CASSLVGISYEQYF. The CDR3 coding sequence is TGCGCCAGCAGCTTGGTTGGGATTTCCTACGAGCAGTACTTC.

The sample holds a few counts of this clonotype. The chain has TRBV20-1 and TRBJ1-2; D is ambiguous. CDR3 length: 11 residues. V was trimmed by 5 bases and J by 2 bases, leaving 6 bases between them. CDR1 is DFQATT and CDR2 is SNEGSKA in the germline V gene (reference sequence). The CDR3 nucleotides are TGCAGTGCTCCGGGGAACTATGGCTACACCTTC. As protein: CSAPGNYGYTF.

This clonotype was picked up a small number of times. CDR3 sequence: CASKAGLSKAFF. The CDR3 DNA follows: TGTGCCAGCAAAGCGGGACTGTCTAAAGCTTTCTTT. The rearrangement joins TRBV12-3 or TRBV12-4 to TRBJ1-1; a possible D gene is TRBD1 (5 bases). The CDR3 sequence is 12 residues long. The germline V and J ends were trimmed by 7 bases and 9 bases, with 15 bases remaining between them.

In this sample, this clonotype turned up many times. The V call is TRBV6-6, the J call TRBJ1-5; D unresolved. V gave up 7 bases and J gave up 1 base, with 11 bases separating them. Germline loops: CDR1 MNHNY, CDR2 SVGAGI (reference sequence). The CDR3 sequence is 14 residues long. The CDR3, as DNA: TGTGCCAGCACCACCACTGACAGCAATCAGCCCCAGCATTTT. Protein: CASTTTDSNQPQHF.

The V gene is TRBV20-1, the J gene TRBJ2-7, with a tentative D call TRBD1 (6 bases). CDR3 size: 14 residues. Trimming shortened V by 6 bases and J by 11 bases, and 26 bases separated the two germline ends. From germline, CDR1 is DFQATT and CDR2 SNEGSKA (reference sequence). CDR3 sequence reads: CSAIPMVFTGREYF. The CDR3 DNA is TGCAGTGCCATACCGATGGTATTTACAGGGCGGGAGTACTTC.

CDR3 sequence reads: CASSLAELTFEQFF. The CDR3 DNA follows: TGTGCCAGCAGCTTAGCCGAACTGACTTTTGAGCAGTTCTTC. V is TRBV7-8 and J is TRBJ2-1; unclear D gene. With 0 bases removed from V and 9 bases from J, the gap between germline ends came to 12 bases. The germline V gene encodes CDR1 SGHVS and CDR2 FQNEAQ. This CDR3 comprises 14 residues. Full variable domain (rest looked up from reference TRBV7-8 and TRBJ2-1): GAGVSQSPRYKVAKRGQDVALRCDPISGHVSLFWYQQALGQGPEFLTYFQNEAQLDKSGLPSDRFFAERPEGSVSTLKIQRTQQEDSAVYLCASSLAELTFEQFFGPGTRLTVL.

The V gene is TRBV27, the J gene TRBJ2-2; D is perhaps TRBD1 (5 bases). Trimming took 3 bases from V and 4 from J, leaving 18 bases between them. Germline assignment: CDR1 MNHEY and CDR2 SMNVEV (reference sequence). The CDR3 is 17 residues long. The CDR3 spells CASSFLYPRVSTGELFF. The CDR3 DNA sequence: TGTGCCAGCAGTTTCCTTTATCCCAGGGTATCCACCGGGGAGCTGTTTTTT.

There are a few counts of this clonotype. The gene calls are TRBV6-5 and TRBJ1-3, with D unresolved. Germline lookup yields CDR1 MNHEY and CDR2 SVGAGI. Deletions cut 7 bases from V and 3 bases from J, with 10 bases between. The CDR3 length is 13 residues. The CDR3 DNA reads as TGTGCCAGCATCGAGGGTGGTGGAAACACCATATATTTT. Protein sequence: CASIEGGGNTIYF.

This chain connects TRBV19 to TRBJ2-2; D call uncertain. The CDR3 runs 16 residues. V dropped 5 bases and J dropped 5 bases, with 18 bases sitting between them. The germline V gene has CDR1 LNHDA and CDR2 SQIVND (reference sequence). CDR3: CASSVSRVLATGELFF. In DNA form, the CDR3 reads TGTGCCAGTAGTGTATCACGGGTTCTGGCTACCGGGGAGCTGTTTTTT.